This TCR beta chain was found in a study of shared clonotypes between healthy human individuals. Points from the study as a whole: An effect of sequencing depth on clonotype sharing among donors was expected. A few donors shared 4.5% to 6.5% of their naive CD4 clonotypes.

As regards this clone: Antigen specificity is unknown.

The assay used deep level. Profiled with immunoSEQ multiplex PCR; TCRdb holds only in-frame clones, not every one. The sample carries 550,000 to 700,000 clones, around 73% recorded once. Partitioning of CD4+ cells yielded a CD45RA+ naive subset and a CD45RA-negative memory subset. V gave up 3 bases and J gave up 6 bases, with 12 bases separating them. Looked up from germline, CDR1 is LNHDA and CDR2 is SQIVND (reference sequence). This CDR3 spans 14 amino acids. The chain recombines TRBV19 with TRBJ2-1; D might be TRBD2 (6 bases). The clonotype originates from a woman in her 30s in good health. The source material was memory CD4+ T cells sorted from blood. The subset is: CD45RA-negative fraction. CDR3 region: CASSIGTRSNEQFF. CDR3 bases: TGTGCCAGTAGTATCGGGACTCGGTCCAATGAGCAGTTCTTC.